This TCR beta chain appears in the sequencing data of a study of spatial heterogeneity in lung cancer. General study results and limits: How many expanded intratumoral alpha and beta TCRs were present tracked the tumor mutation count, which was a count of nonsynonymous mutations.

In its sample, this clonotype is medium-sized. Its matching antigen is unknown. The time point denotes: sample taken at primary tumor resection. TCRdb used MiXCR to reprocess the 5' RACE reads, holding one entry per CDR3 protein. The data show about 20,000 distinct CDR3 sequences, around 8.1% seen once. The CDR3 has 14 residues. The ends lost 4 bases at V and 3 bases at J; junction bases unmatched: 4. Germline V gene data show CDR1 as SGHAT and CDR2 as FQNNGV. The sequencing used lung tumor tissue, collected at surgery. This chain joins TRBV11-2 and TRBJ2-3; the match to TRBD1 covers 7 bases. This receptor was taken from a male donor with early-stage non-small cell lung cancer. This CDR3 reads CASSYGQETDTQYF. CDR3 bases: TGTGCCAGCAGCTACGGACAGGAAACAGATACGCAGTATTTT.